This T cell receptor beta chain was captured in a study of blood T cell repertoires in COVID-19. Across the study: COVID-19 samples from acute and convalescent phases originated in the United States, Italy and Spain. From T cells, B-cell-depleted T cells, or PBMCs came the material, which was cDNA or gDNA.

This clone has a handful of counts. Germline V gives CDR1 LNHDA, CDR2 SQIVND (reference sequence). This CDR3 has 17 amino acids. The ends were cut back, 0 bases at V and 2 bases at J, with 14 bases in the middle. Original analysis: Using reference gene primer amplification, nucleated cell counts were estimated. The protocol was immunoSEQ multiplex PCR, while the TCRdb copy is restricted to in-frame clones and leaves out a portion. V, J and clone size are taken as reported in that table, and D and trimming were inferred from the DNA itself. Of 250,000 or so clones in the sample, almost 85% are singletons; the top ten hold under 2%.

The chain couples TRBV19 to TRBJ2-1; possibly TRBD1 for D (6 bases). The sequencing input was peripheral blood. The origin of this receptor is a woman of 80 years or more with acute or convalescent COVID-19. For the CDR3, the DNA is TGTGCCAGTAGTATAGATCATACGGACAGCACCTACAATGAGCAGTTCTTC. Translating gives CASSIDHTDSTYNEQFF.